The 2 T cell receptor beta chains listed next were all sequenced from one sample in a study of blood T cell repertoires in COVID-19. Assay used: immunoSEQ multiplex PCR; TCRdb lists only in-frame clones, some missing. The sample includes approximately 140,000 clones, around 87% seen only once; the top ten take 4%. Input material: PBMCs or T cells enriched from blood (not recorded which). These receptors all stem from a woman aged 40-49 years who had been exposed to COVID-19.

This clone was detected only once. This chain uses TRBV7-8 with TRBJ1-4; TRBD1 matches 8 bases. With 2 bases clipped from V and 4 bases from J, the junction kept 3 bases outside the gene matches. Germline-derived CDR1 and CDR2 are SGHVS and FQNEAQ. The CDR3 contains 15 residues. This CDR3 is CASSLTGGSNEKLFF. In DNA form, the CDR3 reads TGTGCCAGCAGCTTAACAGGGGGAAGTAATGAAAAACTGTTTTTT.

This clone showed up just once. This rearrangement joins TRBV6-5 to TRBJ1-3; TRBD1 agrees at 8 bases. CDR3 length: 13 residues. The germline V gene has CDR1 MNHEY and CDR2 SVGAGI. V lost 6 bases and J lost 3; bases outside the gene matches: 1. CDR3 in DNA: TGTGCCAGCAGGGACAGGGTTGGAAACACCATATATTTT. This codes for CASRDRVGNTIYF.